These 12 T cell receptor beta chains share one sample of origin, sequenced in a study of cytomegalovirus exposure and HLA in healthy donors. Primers: 60 Vbeta forward and 13 Jbeta reverse. TCRdb keeps only in-frame clones here, not all; method: immunoSEQ multiplex PCR. The sample yields about 84,000 clones, roughly 61% seen once. The sequenced sample consisted of PBMCs. The receptors originated from a woman in her 40s in good health and CMV-seropositive.

The chain carries TRBV10-3 and TRBJ1-3; a possible D gene is TRBD1 (5 bases). This CDR3 comprises 14 residues. CDR1 ENHRY and CDR2 SYGVKD come from the germline V gene. V was trimmed by 4 bases and J by 4 bases, leaving 11 bases between them. CDR3 nucleotides: TGTGCCATCAGTGGGGAAAGGGGAGGAAACACCATATATTTT. Its protein product is CAISGERGGNTIYF.

The genes are TRBV5-1 and TRBJ2-5, with 7 bases aligning to TRBD2. Germline trimming cut 0 bases from V and 3 bases from J; bases unmatched to any gene: 2. The CDR3 has 14 residues. Per germline, CDR1 SGHRS and CDR2 YFSETQ. The CDR3 DNA reads TGCGCCAGCAGCTTGGCGGCGGGAGAAGAGACCCAGTACTTC. It yields the protein CASSLAAGEETQYF.

This chain uses TRBV28 with TRBJ1-2; D is perhaps TRBD1 (6 bases). V lost 6 bases and J lost 3, with 23 bases in between. CDR1 MDHEN and CDR2 SYDVKM come from the germline V gene. This CDR3 has 17 amino acids. The CDR3 bases are TGTGCCAGCAGCCTTACCCTGGGGGCACAGGTATACTATGGCTACACCTTC. Translating it yields CASSLTLGAQVYYGYTF.

This clone has more than one count but fewer than ten. V is TRBV4-3 and J is TRBJ2-7, with D unresolved. Looked up from germline, CDR1 is LGHNA and CDR2 is YSLEER. V lost 0 bases, J lost 0 bases, and 6 bases lay in between. The CDR3 runs to 14 residues. The CDR3: CASSQDLPSYEQYF. CDR3 nucleotides: TGCGCCAGCAGCCAAGATCTCCCCTCCTACGAGCAGTACTTC.

The chain is built from TRBV5-4 and TRBJ2-5; tentatively, D is TRBD2 (7 bases). The CDR3 runs 15 residues. The ends were cut back, 4 bases at V and 5 bases at J, with 18 bases in the middle. In germline, CDR1 is SGHNT, CDR2 YYREEE (reference sequence). The CDR3 DNA reads as TGTGCCAGCAGCCAAAGGGGGGGGAGAGTGGAGACCCAGTACTTC. This gives the protein CASSQRGGRVETQYF.

This sequence joins TRBV5-1 and TRBJ1-1, with D tentatively TRBD1 (6 bases). V lost 6 bases, J lost 1 base, and 10 bases lay in between. Germline CDR1 is SGHRS and CDR2 is YFSETQ. This CDR3 has 13 residues. CDR3 DNA: TGCGCCAGCAATTCACAGGGGAACACTGAAGCTTTCTTT. Amino acid sequence: CASNSQGNTEAFF. Looking up the rest from reference TRBV5-1 and TRBJ1-1 gives the full variable domain: KAGVTQTPRYLIKTRGQQVTLSCSPISGHRSVSWYQQTPGQGLQFLFEYFSETQRNKGNFPGRFSGRQFSNSRSEMNVSTLELGDSALYLCASNSQGNTEAFFGQGTRLTVV.

The V gene is TRBV7-2, the J gene TRBJ1-2, with a possible D match to TRBD1 (5 bases). V lost 5 bases and J lost 7, with 17 bases in between. The CDR3 extends over 14 amino acids. Germline V CDR1 and CDR2: SGHTA, FQGNSA. The CDR3 nucleotides read TGTGCCAGCAGCGCACGACTCGGGACTGGTGGCTACACCTTC. Translating gives CASSARLGTGGYTF.

As concerns this clone: Different DNA sequences within this sample yield the same CDR3. CDR3: CASSSQGYTQYF. Written as DNA, the CDR3 is TGTGCCAGCAGCTCACAGGGTTATACGCAGTATTTT. The rearrangement uses TRBV7-9 and TRBJ2-3; possible D gene TRBD1, 6 bases. The CDR3 length is 12 residues. With 4 bases removed from V and 7 bases from J, the gap between germline ends came to 9 bases. The V gene's germline CDR1 is SEHNR and CDR2 FQNEAQ (reference sequence).

In this sample, this clone turned up a few times. V is TRBV6-5 and J is TRBJ1-2; 9 bases agree with TRBD1. CDR3 size: 14 residues. V dropped 6 bases and J dropped 4; count of bases not matched to a gene: 6. The germline V gene encodes CDR1 MNHEY and CDR2 SVGAGI. The CDR3 loop reads CASSLDRGGYGYTF. In DNA form, the CDR3 reads TGTGCCAGCAGCCTCGACAGGGGGGGCTATGGCTACACCTTC.

The sample holds one count of this clone. CDR3 protein: CASSSTGYKAMEQYF. In nucleotides, the CDR3 is TGTGCCAGCAGTTCGACAGGGTATAAGGCCATGGAGCAGTACTTC. The J gene is TRBJ2-7, the V gene TRBV28, with 7 positions matching TRBD1. Germline CDR1 is MDHEN and CDR2 is SYDVKM. CDR3 size: 15 residues. Unmatched junction bases numbered 13, after V lost 4 bases and J lost 7 bases. The full variable domain, its missing parts supplied by reference TRBV28 and TRBJ2-7, is DVKVTQSSRYLVKRTGEKVFLECVQDMDHENMFWYRQDPGLGLRLIYFSYDVKMKEKGDIPEGYSVSREKKERFSLILESASTNQTSMYLCASSSTGYKAMEQYFGPGTRLTVT.

This clone occurred once. CDR3 amino acids: CASSLESGVENIQYF. The CDR3 DNA follows: TGCGCCAGCAGCTTAGAGTCCGGGGTAGAAAACATTCAGTACTTC. The V call is TRBV5-1, the J call TRBJ2-4, with D maybe TRBD2 (5 bases). V lost 2 bases, J lost 5 bases, and 14 bases lay in between. The V gene's germline CDR1 is SGHRS and CDR2 YFSETQ. The CDR3 runs 15 residues.

The sample holds a few counts of this clone. The chain is built from TRBV5-1 and TRBJ1-2; 7 positions match TRBD1. Germline CDR1 SGHRS, CDR2 YFSETQ. There are 16 residues in the CDR3. The V segment lost 4 bases and the J segment 7 bases; nucleotides outside the gene matches: 16. CDR3 nucleotides: TGCGCCAGCAGCCGCACTTCAATCGACAGGGCAAGTGGCTACACCTTC. Amino acids: CASSRTSIDRASGYTF.